This entry describes one T cell receptor (beta chain). The target of this receptor is not known. Base qualities are not recorded, but no much larger clone differs from it by a single base. The data were taken from a study of beta chain features in type 1 diabetes (dated by TCRdb to the late 2010s). Some background on the complete study: Mean age, gender distribution, total cell number and subset yield did not differ between patients and healthy donors. A total of over 90,000,000 sorted cells were examined across all samples, and a strong correlation was observed between cell number per subset and RNA yield. In the study, recently diagnosed type 1 diabetes patients and matched healthy donors were compared on the TCRB repertoires of their sorted circulating CD4+ T cell subsets. Regulatory and stem cell-like memory subsets were obtained from only 8 patients and about eight healthy donors, while naive and central memory subsets were obtained from all 30 or so donors. Results and caveats for the whole study, not just this receptor: Because cDNA rather than genomic DNA was sequenced, highly expressing activated cells could have been over-represented, although no difference in activation and CD3 levels was found between groups. Naive, central memory and regulatory TCRB repertoires appeared to be more similar among patients than among healthy donors. A moderate but significant shortening of TCRB CDR3 length was observed in type 1 diabetes patients in all four CD4+ subsets. Shorter templates might have been favored by PCR, but patient and control samples were amplified and corrected together, so both groups would have been affected equally by any skew. Because small numbers of individuals were included in the HLA sub-analyses, any influence of HLA type on TCRB rearrangement was left unresolved. Patients with type 1 diabetes made fewer insertions and deleted more nucleotides at VDJ recombination sites, implying thymic rearrangement abnormalities.

Each donor gave one peripheral blood draw, averaging roughly 100 mL, which was collected into heparinised tubes. Naive, central memory, regulatory and stem cell-like memory CD4+ T cells were sorted on a BD FACSAria II using a panel including CD45RO, CCR7, CD25, CD127, CD95 and CD27. Every sorted population had a purity above 95%. PBMCs were isolated right away by Lymphoprep density gradient centrifugation and were stained directly, without culture. To minimize batch effects, samples were stained and sorted in pairs, one healthy donor with one patient per experiment. The entire amount of isolated RNA was reverse transcribed using the High Capacity cDNA Reverse Transcription Kit, so the sequenced TCRB transcripts were expressed ones. Deep immunoSEQ sequencing was applied to naive, central memory and regulatory T cell samples, giving an average of about 3.57 million total reads per sample. Sorted cells were lysed in RLT buffer, and RNA was extracted using DNase-treated RNeasy Micro or Mini kits according to cell number. To prevent cross-contamination, every cell subset was processed on its own, while patient and healthy donor samples were processed together. The immunoSEQ multiplex PCR was used to amplify TCRB sequences from cDNA, yielding 87-bp fragments that span the CDR3 region. Sequencing of the amplicons was performed on the Illumina HiSeq platform. The published analysis was carried out like this. PCR bias was corrected computationally using synthetic template baselines, and reads within Hamming distance 2 were collapsed, with unmergeable singletons discarded. By aligning reads against IMGT, V, D and J genes, CDR3 length, and insertions or deletions at six rearrangement sites were assigned. Clonotype counts were normalized to sorted cell number within each subset before computing true diversity and Gini coefficients with the tcR R package. The overlap coefficient, calculated on TCRB nucleotide sequences, was used to quantify repertoire sharing. Out-of-frame TCRB sequences from naive cells were analyzed as a proxy for the pre-selection repertoire. TCRdb mirrors the immuneACCESS table, restricted to in-frame sequences. Some clones are absent from its copies; in checked studies, under half trace to an unresolved V gene, and the reason for the others is unknown. V and J calls and clone size follow that table, whereas D and trimming were derived from the DNA. The table for this sample lists roughly 260,000 clones; 20% of them were counted only once. The ten largest clones capture approximately 0.029% of the sample.

CDR1 and CDR2, per the germline V gene (reference sequence), are LNHNV and YYDKDF. Trimming leaves V shorter by 0 bases and J shorter by 5 bases, with the junction holding 15 bases beyond the gene matches. The CDR3 goes from the cysteine to the phenylalanine over 18 residues. Just CDR3 DNA is preserved here, 54 bases in frame from base 1. The chain employs TRBV15 and TRBJ1-1, with 7 central nucleotides matching TRBD1. Sequenced material: naive CD4+ T cells from blood. The label giving this sample's cell subset or site can be read as: true naive CD4+ T cells. The clonotype originates from a middle-aged woman with type 1 diabetes. The CDR3: CATSRERGEQGIRTEAFF. In nucleotides, the sequence is TGTGCCACCAGCAGAGAGAGGGGGGAACAGGGGATACGGACTGAAGCTTTCTTT.